These 20 T cell receptor beta chains were all obtained from the same sample, sequenced in a study of cytotoxic CD8 clonotypes in ibrutinib-treated CLL. Produced via immunoSEQ multiplex PCR; TCRdb's table is partial and in-frame only. The data show about 36,000 clones, about two thirds seen once. Specimen: PBMCs, collected at disease progression, from a patient treated with ibrutinib. The receptor source for this set is a human donor with chronic lymphocytic leukemia.

This chain links TRBV14 with TRBJ2-2; D is perhaps TRBD2 (6 bases). V dropped 3 bases and J dropped 12 bases, with 11 bases sitting between them. The CDR3 loop spans 12 amino acids. Germline-derived CDR1 and CDR2 are SGHDN and FVKESK. The DNA of the CDR3 is TGTGCCAGCAGCCAGGGGGGTTGGAAGCTGTTTTTT. It translates to CASSQGGWKLFF.

This clone was counted a single time. The J gene is TRBJ1-2, the V gene TRBV27; the match to TRBD1 covers 10 bases. The J segment lost 2 bases and the V segment lost 8 bases, leaving 11 bases of the junction unmatched. The CDR3 has 16 residues. CDR1 MNHEY and CDR2 SMNVEV come from the germline V gene (reference sequence). CDR3 nucleotides: TGTGCCAGCGCCCGGGTGGGGACAGGGGTAAACTATGGCTACACCTTC. This sequence encodes CASARVGTGVNYGYTF.

This chain joins TRBV9 and TRBJ1-3, with 9 bases fitting TRBD1. V lost 0 bases to trimming and J lost 3 bases; unmatched junction nucleotides: 7. The CDR3 sequence is 17 residues long. Germline V gives CDR1 SGDLS, CDR2 YYNGEE. The CDR3 here is CASSVGGQGAGGNTIYF. CDR3 coding DNA: TGTGCCAGCAGCGTAGGGGGACAGGGAGCAGGTGGAAACACCATATATTTT.

The CDR3 DNA is TGCGCCAGCAGCTCCTTACACAGGGACTCGGTGCAGTACTTC. Translation gives CASSSLHRDSVQYF. The gene calls are TRBV5-1 and TRBJ2-7; perhaps D is TRBD1 or TRBD2 (6 bases each). Trimming removed 3 bases at V and 9 bases at J, with 19 bases between. This CDR3 spans 14 amino acids. CDR1 SGHRS and CDR2 YFSETQ come from the germline V gene.

This chain uses TRBV6-6 with TRBJ2-7; TRBD2 matches at 12 bases. Trimming at V came to 6 bases and at J to 0 bases, leaving 6 bases not matched to a gene. CDR1 MNHNY and CDR2 SVGAGI come from the germline V gene (reference sequence). The CDR3 contains 16 residues. This CDR3 reads CASSRTSGTRSYEQYF. The CDR3 nucleotides read TGTGCCAGCAGCCGGACTAGCGGGACCCGCTCCTACGAGCAGTACTTC.

V is TRBV19 and J is TRBJ1-2; maybe TRBD1 (5 bases). This CDR3 spans 14 amino acids. Trimming stripped 2 bases from V and 12 bases from J, with 19 bases between. The germline V gene has CDR1 LNHDA and CDR2 SQIVND (reference sequence). The DNA of the CDR3 is TGTGCCAGTAGTATAAAGACGGGACCGACTGTCCACACCTTC. It yields the protein CASSIKTGPTVHTF.

V is TRBV7-9 and J is TRBJ1-2; maybe TRBD1 (6 bases). V was pared by 5 bases and J by 7 bases, with 20 bases between. Germline values: CDR1 SEHNR, CDR2 FQNEAQ (reference sequence). CDR3 length: 15 amino acids. This CDR3 reads CASSLAAGGRSGYTF. The CDR3 DNA is TGTGCCAGCAGCCTCGCTGCGGGGGGGCGGTCTGGCTACACCTTC.

This clone was counted only a few times. The chain joins TRBV6-1 to TRBJ1-4; no definite D call. V was clipped by 8 bases and J by 8 bases, with 6 bases between them. Germline CDR1 is MNHNS and CDR2 is SASEGT. The CDR3 totals 10 residues. CDR3 bases: TGTGCCAGCGCCAGCGAAAAACTGTTTTTT. Translation: CASASEKLFF.

On this clone itself: Other DNA sequences in this sample translate to the same CDR3. The rearrangement uses TRBV7-9 and TRBJ2-3; D is perhaps TRBD2 (5 bases). From germline, CDR1 is SEHNR and CDR2 FQNEAQ (reference sequence). The CDR3 is made up of 13 amino acids. V was shortened by 5 bases and J by 4 bases, with 10 bases between the two germline ends. CDR3 nucleotide sequence: TGTGCCAGCAGCCCCCGCGGGCCAGATACGCAGTATTTT. It yields the protein CASSPRGPDTQYF.

The chain employs TRBV6-5 and TRBJ1-1; perhaps TRBD1 as D (6 bases). The V and J ends lost 5 bases and 6 bases respectively, with 13 bases between them. CDR3 length: 13 residues. CDR1 is MNHEY, CDR2 SVGAGI, per germline. This CDR3 reads CASSPGHYSEAFF. CDR3 sequence (DNA): TGTGCCAGCAGTCCGGGACACTACTCTGAAGCTTTCTTT.

This clone was observed a single time. The gene calls are TRBV5-1 and TRBJ2-7; D unclear. Per germline, CDR1 SGHRS and CDR2 YFSETQ. This CDR3 contains 14 residues. V lost 0 bases and J 2 bases, leaving 9 bases between the germline ends. The CDR3 nucleotides are TGCGCCAGCAGCTTGGTCGCGGCGACCTACGAGCAGTACTTC. Protein: CASSLVAATYEQYF.

The V and J genes are TRBV1 and TRBJ2-1; the table's D call TRBD1 went unverified against the DNA. TRBV1 is termed a pseudogene. The CDR3 loop spans 20 amino acids. CDR3 sequence: CTSSQTGGQGVKNLYNEQFF. CDR3 DNA: TGCACCAGCAGCCAAACTGGGGGACAGGGAGTAAAAAATCTCTACAATGAGCAGTTCTTC.

In the case of this clone: Other DNA sequences in the sample encode the same CDR3. CDR3 sequence (DNA): TGTGCCAGTAGTAGGACAGGATATACTGAGCAGTTCTTC. This codes for CASSRTGYTEQFF. The V and J genes are TRBV19 and TRBJ2-1; 7 nucleotides align to TRBD1. CDR1 is LNHDA and CDR2 is SQIVND in the germline V gene (reference sequence). The V and J ends lost 4 bases and 9 bases, in that order; junction bases with no gene match: 6. The CDR3 has 13 amino acids.

V and J are TRBV21-1 and TRBJ2-7. TRBV21-1 is shown as a pseudogene. The CDR3 has 18 amino acids. Here the CDR3 DNA reads TGTGCCAGCAGCAAAACCCCGGCTGGGGGGCAGAGCTCCTACGAGCAGTACTTC. Its protein product is CASSKTPAGGQSSYEQYF.

The chain recombines TRBV25-1 with TRBJ2-1; no clear D. With 0 bases removed from V and 6 bases from J, the gap between germline ends came to 6 bases. The germline gives CDR1 MGHDK, CDR2 SYGVNS. This CDR3 has 13 residues. The CDR3 spells CASSEYQFNEQFF. The CDR3 DNA reads as TGTGCCAGCAGTGAATACCAGTTCAATGAGCAGTTCTTC. Looking up the rest from reference TRBV25-1 and TRBJ2-1 gives the full variable domain: EADIYQTPRYLVIGTGKKITLECSQTMGHDKMYWYQQDPGMELHLIHYSYGVNSTEKGDLSSESTVSRIRTEHFPLTLESARPSHTSQYLCASSEYQFNEQFFGPGTRLTVL.

The V call is TRBV9, the J call TRBJ1-6, with D possibly matching TRBD1 (6 bases). Germline V gives CDR1 SGDLS, CDR2 YYNGEE. V was clipped by 3 bases and J by 11 bases, with 21 bases between them. This CDR3 region has 16 residues. In DNA form, the CDR3 reads TGTGCCAGCAGCGGAGGGGGGGGCGCAGACAATCCACCCCTCCACTTT. Its translation is CASSGGGGADNPPLHF.

The V and J genes are TRBV5-6 and TRBJ2-1, with a weak D call TRBD2 (7 bases). Trimming removed 4 bases at V and 13 bases at J, with 15 bases between. This CDR3 comprises 12 residues. Looked up from germline, CDR1 is SGHDT and CDR2 is YYEEEE. The CDR3 DNA reads TGTGCCAGCAGCATGGGGGGGCGACAACAGTTCTTC. The encoded protein is CASSMGGRQQFF.

J is TRBJ1-5 and V is TRBV19; D call uncertain. This CDR3 region has 13 residues. CDR1 is LNHDA and CDR2 is SQIVND in the germline V gene (reference sequence). The V gene lost 11 bases and the J gene lost 9 bases, with 20 bases spanning the gap. The CDR3: CACGNAGSVPQHF. The CDR3 nucleotides are TGTGCCTGTGGGAACGCGGGGAGTGTGCCCCAGCATTTT.

The chain recombines TRBV21-1 with TRBJ1-2; TRBD1 was called by the table and not checked on the DNA. TRBV21-1 is described as a pseudogene. The CDR3 covers 18 residues. CDR3 coding DNA: TGTGCCAGCAGCCAGGACAGGGGGGAAGTTCTTTCTAACTATGGCTACACCTTC. This translates into CASSQDRGEVLSNYGYTF.

The V gene is TRBV5-1, the J gene TRBJ1-2; D is ambiguous. Germline values: CDR1 SGHRS, CDR2 YFSETQ. V was clipped by 0 bases and J by 2 bases, with 8 bases between them. This CDR3 is built from 14 residues. This chain's CDR3 is CASSLATLNYGYTF. The DNA of the CDR3 is TGCGCCAGCAGCTTGGCGACGCTCAACTATGGCTACACCTTC.